This T cell receptor (beta chain) was recovered during a study of beta chain features in type 1 diabetes. Study-level findings and limits: In every one of the four CD4+ subsets, TCRB CDR3s were moderately but significantly shorter in Type 1 diabetes patients.

Comment on this clone: Its specificity is unknown.

Reverse transcription of all isolated RNA meant that expressed TCRB transcripts were sequenced. The repertoire was sequenced with immunoSEQ multiplex PCR; TCRdb's copy has only in-frame clones and lacks some. The data contain around 53,000 clones, about 60% of them singletons. V was clipped by 3 bases and J by 3 bases; unmatched bases: 11. The CDR3 is 16 amino acids. Germline lookup yields CDR1 GTSNPN and CDR2 SVGIG (reference sequence). The receptor was derived from a woman aged 30 to 39 with type 1 diabetes. The chain is built from TRBV30 and TRBJ2-1; TRBD2 aligns across 7 bases. The specimen was stem cell memory CD4+ T cells from blood. CDR3 protein: CAWSPIGLAVYNEQFF. The CDR3 DNA follows: TGTGCCTGGAGCCCTATAGGGCTAGCGGTCTACAATGAGCAGTTCTTC.